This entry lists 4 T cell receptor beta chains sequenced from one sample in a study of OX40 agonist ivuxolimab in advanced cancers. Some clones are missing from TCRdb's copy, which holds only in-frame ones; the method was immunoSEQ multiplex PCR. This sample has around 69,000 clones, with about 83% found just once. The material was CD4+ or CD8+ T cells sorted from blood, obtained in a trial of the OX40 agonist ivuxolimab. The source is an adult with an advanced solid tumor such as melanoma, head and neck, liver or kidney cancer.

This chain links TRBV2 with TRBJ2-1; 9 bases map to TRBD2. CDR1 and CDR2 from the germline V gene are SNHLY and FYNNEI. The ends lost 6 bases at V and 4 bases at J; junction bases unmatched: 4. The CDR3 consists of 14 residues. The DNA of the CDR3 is TGTGCCAGCAGGTTAGCGGGAGAATACAATGAGCAGTTCTTC. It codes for CASRLAGEYNEQFF.

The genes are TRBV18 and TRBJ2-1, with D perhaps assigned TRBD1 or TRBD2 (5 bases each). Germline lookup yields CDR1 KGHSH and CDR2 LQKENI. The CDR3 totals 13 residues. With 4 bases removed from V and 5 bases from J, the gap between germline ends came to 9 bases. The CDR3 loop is CASSQGRNNEQFF. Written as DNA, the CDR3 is TGTGCCAGCTCACAGGGACGGAACAATGAGCAGTTCTTC.

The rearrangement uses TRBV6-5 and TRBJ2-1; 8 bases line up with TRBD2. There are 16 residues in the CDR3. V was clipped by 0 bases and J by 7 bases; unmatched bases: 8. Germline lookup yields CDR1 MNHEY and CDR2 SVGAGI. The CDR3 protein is CASSYSTGGGFNEQFF. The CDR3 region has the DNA TGTGCCAGCAGTTACTCGACCGGGGGGGGTTTTAATGAGCAGTTCTTC.

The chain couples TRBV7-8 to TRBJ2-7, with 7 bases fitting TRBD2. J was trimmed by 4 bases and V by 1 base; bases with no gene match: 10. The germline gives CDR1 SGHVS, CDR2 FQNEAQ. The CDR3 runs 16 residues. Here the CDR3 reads CASSLDAAGAAYEQYF. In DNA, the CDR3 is TGTGCCAGCAGCTTAGATGCGGCGGGAGCGGCTTACGAGCAGTACTTC. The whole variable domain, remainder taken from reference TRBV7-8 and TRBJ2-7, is GAGVSQSPRYKVAKRGQDVALRCDPISGHVSLFWYQQALGQGPEFLTYFQNEAQLDKSGLPSDRFFAERPEGSVSTLKIQRTQQEDSAVYLCASSLDAAGAAYEQYFGPGTRLTVT.